Listed below are T cell receptor beta chains from one sample, sequenced in a study of shared clonotypes between healthy human individuals. The table came from immunoSEQ multiplex PCR; TCRdb's copy has only in-frame clones and leaves some out. The repertoire holds 560,000 or so clones, with roughly 96% as singletons. What was sequenced was naive CD8+ T cells sorted from blood. These receptor sequences come from a woman under 40 in good health. Each CDR3 is given with its conserved first and last residue. D genes are given only for firm matches. Size is omitted from some rows. Given values are once, few, many or a class for expanded clones.

CDR3 protein	CDR3 DNA	clone size	D gene	J gene	V gene
CASSLGTTGAVPQFF	TGTGCCAGCAGTTTAGGGACGACGGGGGCGGTTCCGCAGTTCTTC	NA	NA	TRBJ2-1	TRBV27
CASSANRAPGNTIYF	TGTGCCAGCAGCGCTAACAGGGCCCCTGGAAACACCATATATTTT	NA	NA	TRBJ1-3	TRBV5-4
CASSPPGLTEAFF	TGTGCCAGCAGTCCCCCAGGGCTGACTGAAGCTTTCTTT	NA	NA	TRBJ1-1	TRBV28
CASSAQEVNTEAFF	TGTGCCAGCAGTGCACAGGAGGTCAACACTGAAGCTTTCTTT	NA	NA	TRBJ1-1	TRBV27
CASWLGGSNTEAFF	TGTGCCAGCTGGTTGGGGGGCTCGAACACTGAAGCTTTCTTT	few	NA	TRBJ1-1	TRBV7-9
CASSSLPSAGELFF	TGTGCCAGCAGTAGCCTCCCCTCCGCCGGGGAGCTGTTTTTT	NA	NA	TRBJ2-2	TRBV6-5
CASSFSWGNQETQYF	TGTGCCAGCAGCTTTTCGTGGGGAAACCAAGAGACCCAGTACTTC	NA	NA	TRBJ2-5	TRBV5-4
CASSEGAYGYTF	TGTGCCAGCAGCGAGGGCGCCTATGGCTACACCTTC	few	NA	TRBJ1-2	TRBV2
CASVENRVDSVNGELFF	TGTGCCAGCGTAGAGAACAGGGTAGACTCCGTCAACGGGGAGCTGTTTTTT	NA	NA	TRBJ2-2	TRBV2
CASSLTRVLTDTQYF	TGTGCCAGCAGTTTAACTAGGGTACTCACAGATACGCAGTATTTT	NA	NA	TRBJ2-3	TRBV28
CASSPTGGFYNEQFF	TGTGCCAGCTCACCAACAGGGGGCTTCTACAATGAGCAGTTCTTC	NA	TRBD1	TRBJ2-1	TRBV18
CATGVSSGRSETQYF	TGTGCCACCGGAGTGAGTAGCGGGAGGAGTGAGACCCAGTACTTC	NA	TRBD2	TRBJ2-5	TRBV7-8
CATVGGGYNEQFF	TGTGCCACCGTTGGCGGGGGATACAATGAGCAGTTCTTC	NA	TRBD2	TRBJ2-1	TRBV27
CASSTWTGTNEQYF	TGTGCCAGCAGCACATGGACAGGGACCAACGAGCAGTACTTC	NA	TRBD1	TRBJ2-7	TRBV11-1
CASSVGRGVGYGYTF	TGTGCCAGCAGCGTAGGCCGGGGGGTCGGCTATGGCTACACCTTC	NA	NA	TRBJ1-2	TRBV9
CASSDLYEQYF	TGCGCCAGCAGTGATTTGTACGAGCAGTACTTC	NA	NA	TRBJ2-7	TRBV10-2
CASSGTSGDSYEQYF	TGTGCCAGCAGTGGGACTAGCGGGGATTCCTACGAGCAGTACTTC	NA	TRBD2	TRBJ2-7	TRBV28
CASSRGTSGRFDEQFF	TGTGCCAGCAGCCGAGGGACTAGCGGGAGATTTGATGAGCAGTTCTTC	NA	TRBD2	TRBJ2-1	TRBV5-5
CASSVSARTPNQPQHF	TGTGCCAGCAGTGTGTCAGCCCGCACCCCTAATCAGCCCCAGCATTTT	NA	NA	TRBJ1-5	TRBV6-1
CASSEWDRGLVQFF	TGTGCCAGCAGCGAATGGGACAGGGGGCTGGTGCAGTTCTTC	NA	TRBD1	TRBJ2-1	TRBV9
CARLPGQGARTEAFF	TGTGCCAGGCTTCCGGGACAGGGGGCGCGAACTGAAGCTTTCTTT	NA	TRBD1	TRBJ1-1	TRBV2
CASSGLAGTGTDTQYF	TGTGCCAGCAGTGGTCTAGCGGGAACGGGTACAGATACGCAGTATTTT	NA	TRBD2	TRBJ2-3	TRBV6-1
CASSHSRALSTEAFF	TGTGCCAGTAGCCATTCGAGGGCGTTGAGCACTGAAGCTTTCTTT	NA	NA	TRBJ1-1	TRBV19
CASSEDVYRAIETQYF	TGTGCCAGCAGCGAAGATGTGTACAGGGCCATCGAGACCCAGTACTTC	NA	NA	TRBJ2-5	TRBV9
CASSRTGDEQYF	TGTGCCAGTAGCAGGACAGGGGACGAGCAGTACTTC	NA	TRBD1	TRBJ2-7	TRBV19
CASSRGTTYEQYF	TGTGCCAGCAGCCGAGGGACTACCTACGAGCAGTACTTC	NA	TRBD2	TRBJ2-7	TRBV27
CASSPGTGGPNYGYTF	TGTGCCAGCAGTCCGGGGACAGGGGGCCCCAACTATGGCTACACCTTC	NA	TRBD1	TRBJ1-2	TRBV28
CASSVLGFPWGYTF	TGTGCCAGCAGCGTCTTAGGGTTTCCGTGGGGCTACACCTTC	once	NA	TRBJ1-2	TRBV9
CASSSGFTDYEQYF	TGTGCCAGCAGCTCAGGCTTCACAGACTACGAGCAGTACTTC	NA	NA	TRBJ2-7	TRBV7-9
CASSKDSGRPSYNEQFF	TGTGCCAGCAGCAAGGATAGCGGGAGGCCCTCCTACAATGAGCAGTTCTTC	NA	TRBD2	TRBJ2-1	TRBV7-8
CASSSSPPYEQYF	TGTGCCAGCAGCTCCTCCCCGCCCTACGAGCAGTACTTC	NA	NA	TRBJ2-7	TRBV5-6
CASSVRVGSGYTF	TGTGCCAGCAGTGTGCGGGTTGGGAGTGGCTACACCTTC	NA	NA	TRBJ1-2	TRBV25-1
CASSQDIGREKGNTIYF	TGCGCCAGCAGCCAAGACATCGGCAGGGAGAAAGGAAACACCATATATTTT	once	NA	TRBJ1-3	TRBV4-1
CASISAGGPTYNEQFF	TGTGCCAGCATTTCAGCGGGAGGGCCTACCTACAATGAGCAGTTCTTC	NA	TRBD2	TRBJ2-1	TRBV2
CASSEARAQQETQYF	TGTGCCAGCAGTGAAGCGCGCGCCCAACAAGAGACCCAGTACTTC	NA	NA	TRBJ2-5	TRBV6-1
CASDGVEETQYF	TGTGCCAGCGATGGGGTAGAAGAGACCCAGTACTTC	once	NA	TRBJ2-5	TRBV2
CASSASQTPWTQYF	TGTGCCAGCAGTGCATCACAGACGCCATGGACCCAGTACTTC	once	NA	TRBJ2-5	TRBV27
CASSLDKLAGEIYEQYF	TGTGCCAGCAGTTTAGATAAACTAGCGGGAGAGATCTACGAGCAGTACTTC	NA	TRBD2	TRBJ2-7	TRBV28
CASSLSRSGYEQYF	TGTGCCAGCAGTTTATCCCGATCAGGCTACGAGCAGTACTTC	NA	NA	TRBJ2-7	TRBV27
CASSYTEGDYGYTF	TGTGCCAGCAGTTATACGGAGGGCGACTATGGCTACACCTTC	NA	NA	TRBJ1-2	TRBV6-5
CASSSSSGTRMFEQYF	TGTGCCAGCAGTTCTTCCTCCGGGACTAGGATGTTTGAGCAGTACTTC	NA	TRBD2	TRBJ2-7	TRBV6-5
CASSLLVLDEQFF	TGTGCCAGCAGTTTACTAGTCCTGGATGAGCAGTTCTTC	NA	NA	TRBJ2-1	TRBV27
CASSLGPGLALETQYF	TGTGCCAGCAGCTTAGGTCCCGGACTAGCCCTGGAGACCCAGTACTTC	NA	TRBD2	TRBJ2-5	TRBV11-2
CASSPGTGSYEQYF	TGTGCCAGCAGTCCCGGGACAGGGTCCTACGAGCAGTACTTC	NA	TRBD1	TRBJ2-7	TRBV6-4
CASSYWGEPEAFF	TGTGCCAGCAGTTACTGGGGGGAGCCTGAAGCTTTCTTT	NA	NA	TRBJ1-1	TRBV27
CASSKGGANEKLFF	TGTGCCAGCAGCAAAGGAGGCGCTAATGAAAAACTGTTTTTT	NA	NA	TRBJ1-4	TRBV27
CASRAGDTSYNEQFF	TGTGCCAGCAGGGCGGGGGACACTTCCTACAATGAGCAGTTCTTC	NA	NA	TRBJ2-1	TRBV27
CASSPQKDLTRTDTQYF	TGTGCCAGCAGCCCCCAAAAGGACCTAACCCGCACAGATACGCAGTATTTT	NA	NA	TRBJ2-3	TRBV27
CASSQDVSINEQFF	TGCGCCAGCAGCCAAGATGTCTCTATCAATGAGCAGTTCTTC	NA	NA	TRBJ2-1	TRBV4-1
CASSAQGRVYEQYF	TGTGCCAGCAGTGCCCAGGGCAGGGTCTACGAGCAGTACTTC	once	NA	TRBJ2-7	TRBV28